Listed here are 10 T cell receptor beta chains from one sample, sequenced in a study of T cells after yellow fever vaccination. TCRdb used MiXCR to reprocess the 5' RACE reads, holding one entry per CDR3 protein. The table lists some 300,000 distinct CDR3 sequences, over 8.5% of them singletons, with over 3% in the top ten. The source material was CD4+ T cells sorted from PBMCs, sampled 45 days after the yellow fever booster vaccination. The receptor set was obtained from a man between 18 and 35 years old who received the YFV17D yellow fever vaccine.

In its sample, this clonotype was seen a few times. This chain uses TRBV7-2 with TRBJ1-6; D gene ambiguous. The ends were cut back, 6 bases at V and 7 bases at J, with 13 bases in the middle. The CDR3 loop spans 14 amino acids. CDR1 and CDR2 from the germline V gene are SGHTA and FQGNSA. The CDR3 DNA reads as TGTGCCAGCAGACCGGGCCCAGAGAATTCACCCCTCCACTTT. This codes for CASRPGPENSPLHF.

The chain is built from TRBV5-1 and TRBJ2-7; 14 bases line up with TRBD2. CDR3 size: 16 residues. Germline loops: CDR1 SGHRS, CDR2 YFSETQ. The junction had 2 bases not matched to a gene; V was cut back by 0 bases and J by 3 bases. This CDR3 reads CASSLAGTSGSYEQYF. CDR3 DNA sequence: TGCGCCAGCAGCTTGGCCGGGACTAGCGGGAGCTACGAGCAGTACTTC. The full variable domain, its missing parts supplied by reference TRBV5-1 and TRBJ2-7, is KAGVTQTPRYLIKTRGQQVTLSCSPISGHRSVSWYQQTPGQGLQFLFEYFSETQRNKGNFPGRFSGRQFSNSRSEMNVSTLELGDSALYLCASSLAGTSGSYEQYFGPGTRLTVT.

A few counts support this clonotype. This chain links TRBV15 with TRBJ2-5, with D possibly matching TRBD2 (6 bases). The germline V gene has CDR1 LNHNV and CDR2 YYDKDF (reference sequence). The ends were cut back, 5 bases at V and 5 bases at J, with 15 bases in the middle. The CDR3 is 14 amino acids. CDR3 coding DNA: TGTGCCACCAGCTTCCGACTAGTCCGGGAGACCCAGTACTTC. Amino acids: CATSFRLVRETQYF. The whole variable domain, filled in from reference TRBV15 and TRBJ2-5, reads DAMVIQNPRYQVTQFGKPVTLSCSQTLNHNVMYWYQQKSSQAPKLLFHYYDKDFNNEADTPDNFQSRRPNTSFCFLDIRSPGLGDTAMYLCATSFRLVRETQYFGPGTRLLVL.

This clonotype showed up just a few times. The chain employs TRBV10-3 and TRBJ1-1; 7 bases fit TRBD1. Trimming removed 10 bases from V and 2 bases from J; junction bases left unmatched: 7. The CDR3 sequence is 13 residues long. Per germline, CDR1 ENHRY and CDR2 SYGVKD. The CDR3 nucleotides read TGTGCCACGCAGGGGGATCTAAACACTGAAGCTTTCTTT. Encoded protein: CATQGDLNTEAFF.

There are a few counts of this clonotype. The V call is TRBV20-1, the J call TRBJ2-5; TRBD2 agrees at 13 bases. The CDR3 covers 14 residues. V trimming: 6 bases; J trimming: 5 bases; junction bases outside the gene matches: 6. The germline V gene has CDR1 DFQATT and CDR2 SNEGSKA (reference sequence). The CDR3 sequence: CSAQTSGGLETQYF. The DNA of the CDR3 is TGCAGTGCCCAGACTAGCGGGGGGCTGGAGACCCAGTACTTC.

The rearrangement joins TRBV6-6 to TRBJ2-7; D may be TRBD2 (7 bases). CDR1 and CDR2 (germline): MNHNY, SVGAGI (reference sequence). The CDR3 is made up of 14 amino acids. V lost 2 bases to trimming and J lost 8 bases, with 16 bases between them. The DNA of the CDR3 is TGTGCCAGCAGTTACCGTCCGGGCGGGGGCCAGCAGTACTTC. Its protein is CASSYRPGGGQQYF.

The rearrangement uses TRBV6-5 and TRBJ1-5, with unresolved D. Trimming pared 0 bases from V and 3 bases from J, leaving 9 bases between. The germline V gene has CDR1 MNHEY and CDR2 SVGAGI. The CDR3 runs 15 residues. CDR3 amino acids: CASSYSVGDNQPQHF. The CDR3 DNA reads as TGTGCCAGCAGTTACTCAGTCGGGGACAATCAGCCCCAGCATTTT.

A remark on this clonotype: A single base separates this from a much larger clone, so it may be a read error. The genes are TRBV7-2 and TRBJ2-7, with 7 positions matching TRBD1. Germline CDR1 is SGHTA and CDR2 is FQGNSA. This CDR3 is 14 amino acids long. The CDR3 sequence is CASSSWTGAYEEYF. CDR3 DNA sequence: TGTGCCAGCAGCTCATGGACAGGAGCCTACGAGGAGTACTTC.

This clonotype was seen a few times. The chain joins TRBV20-1 to TRBJ1-2; the D is unclear. This CDR3 has 13 residues. CDR1 DFQATT and CDR2 SNEGSKA come from the germline V gene (reference sequence). V was clipped by 0 bases and J by 7 bases, with 12 bases between them. CDR3 nucleotides: TGCAGTGCTAGAGATGCATCCTCCGGTGGCTACACCTTC. Encoded protein: CSARDASSGGYTF.

This clonotype was counted between two and nine times. V and J are TRBV7-9 and TRBJ2-6, with a possible D match to TRBD1 (6 bases). Germline assignment: CDR1 SEHNR and CDR2 FQNEAQ (reference sequence). The CDR3 sequence is 17 residues long. V was pared by 2 bases and J by 0 bases, with 11 bases between. The CDR3 loop reads CASSLRKGGSGANVLTF. Here the CDR3 DNA reads TGTGCCAGCAGCTTAAGGAAAGGGGGCTCTGGGGCCAACGTCCTGACTTTC.